This T cell receptor beta chain was profiled in a study of blood T cell repertoires in COVID-19. Study at large: There were acute and convalescent COVID-19 samples, and they came from the United States, Italy and Spain. In each case, the material was cDNA or gDNA derived from T cells, B-cell-depleted T cells, or PBMCs.

Original methodology: By means of reference gene primer amplification, nucleated cell counts were estimated. The repertoire was sequenced with immunoSEQ multiplex PCR; TCRdb's copy has only in-frame clones and lacks some. V and J calls and clone size follow that table, whereas D and trimming were derived from the DNA. The sample lists tens of thousands of clones; over 80% were seen once. CDR1 and CDR2 from the germline V gene are GTSNPN and SVGIG (reference sequence). V was clipped by 0 bases and J by 5 bases, with 13 bases between them. The CDR3 runs to 15 residues. This clone was picked up one time.

The V and J genes are TRBV30 and TRBJ2-2, with D uncertain. The origin of this receptor is a woman in her seventies with acute or convalescent COVID-19. Sequenced sample: peripheral blood. The CDR3 here is CAWSVVTPLTGELFF. The CDR3 nucleotides are TGTGCCTGGAGTGTGGTTACTCCCCTTACCGGGGAGCTGTTTTTT.